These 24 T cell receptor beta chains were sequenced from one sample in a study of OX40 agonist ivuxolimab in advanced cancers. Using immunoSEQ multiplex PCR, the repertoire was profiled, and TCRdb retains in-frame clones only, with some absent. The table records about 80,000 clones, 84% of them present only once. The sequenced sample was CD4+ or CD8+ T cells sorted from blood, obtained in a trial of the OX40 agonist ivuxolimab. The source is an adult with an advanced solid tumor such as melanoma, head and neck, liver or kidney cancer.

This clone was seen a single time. This CDR3 is CASSPSGDTDTNYGYTF. CDR3 DNA sequence: TGTGCCAGCTCACCCTCGGGGGACACCGACACTAACTATGGCTACACCTTC. The rearrangement uses TRBV18 and TRBJ1-2, with D perhaps TRBD1 (6 bases). The V and J ends lost 3 bases and 0 bases respectively, with 17 bases between them. CDR1 and CDR2 from the germline V gene are KGHSH and LQKENI. The CDR3 totals 17 residues.

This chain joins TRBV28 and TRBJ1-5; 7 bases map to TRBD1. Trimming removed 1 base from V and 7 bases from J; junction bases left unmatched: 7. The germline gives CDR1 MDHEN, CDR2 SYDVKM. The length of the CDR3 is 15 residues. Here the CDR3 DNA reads TGTGCCAGCAGTTTATCGACAGGGTATGAGCAGCCCCAGCATTTT. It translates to CASSLSTGYEQPQHF.

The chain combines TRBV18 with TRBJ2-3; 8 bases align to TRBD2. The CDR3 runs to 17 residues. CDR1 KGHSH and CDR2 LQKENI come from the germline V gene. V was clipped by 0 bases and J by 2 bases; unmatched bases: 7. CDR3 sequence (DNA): TGTGCCAGCTCACCACCGTGGACTAGCCCTAACACAGATACGCAGTATTTT. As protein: CASSPPWTSPNTDTQYF.

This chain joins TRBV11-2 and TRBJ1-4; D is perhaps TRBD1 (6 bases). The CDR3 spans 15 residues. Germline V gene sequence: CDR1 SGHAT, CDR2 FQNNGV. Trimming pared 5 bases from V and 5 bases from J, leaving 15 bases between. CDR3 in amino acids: CASSPRGGTNEKLFF. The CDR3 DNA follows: TGTGCCAGCAGCCCAAGAGGGGGTACCAATGAAAAACTGTTTTTT. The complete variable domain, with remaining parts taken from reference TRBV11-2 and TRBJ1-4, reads EAGVAQSPRYKIIEKRQSVAFWCNPISGHATLYWYQQILGQGPKLLIQFQNNGVVDDSQLPKDRFSAERLKGVDSTLKIQPAKLEDSAVYLCASSPRGGTNEKLFFGSGTQLSVL.

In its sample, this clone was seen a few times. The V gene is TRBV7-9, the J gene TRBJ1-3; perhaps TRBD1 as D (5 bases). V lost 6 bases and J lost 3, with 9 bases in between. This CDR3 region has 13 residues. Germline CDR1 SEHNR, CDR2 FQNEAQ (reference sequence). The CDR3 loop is CASSRGDGNTIYF. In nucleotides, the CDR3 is TGTGCCAGCAGTCGGGGGGATGGAAACACCATATATTTT.

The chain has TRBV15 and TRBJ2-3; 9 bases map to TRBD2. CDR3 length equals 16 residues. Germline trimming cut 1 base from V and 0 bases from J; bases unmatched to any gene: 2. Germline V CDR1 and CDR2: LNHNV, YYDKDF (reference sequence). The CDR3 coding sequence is TGTGCCACCAGCAGAGGACTAGCGGCGAGCACAGATACGCAGTATTTT. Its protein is CATSRGLAASTDTQYF.

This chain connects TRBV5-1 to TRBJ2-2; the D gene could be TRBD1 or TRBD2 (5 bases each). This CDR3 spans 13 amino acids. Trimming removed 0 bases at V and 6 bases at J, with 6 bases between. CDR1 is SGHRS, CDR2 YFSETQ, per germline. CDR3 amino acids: CASSLGGAGELFF. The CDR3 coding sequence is TGCGCCAGCAGCTTGGGAGGGGCCGGGGAGCTGTTTTTT.

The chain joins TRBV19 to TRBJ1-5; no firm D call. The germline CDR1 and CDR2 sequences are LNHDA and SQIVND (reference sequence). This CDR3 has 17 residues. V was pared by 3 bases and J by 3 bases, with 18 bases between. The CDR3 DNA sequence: TGTGCCAGTAGTATCGCCTTCGGGCAGATCTTCAATCAGCCCCAGCATTTT. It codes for CASSIAFGQIFNQPQHF.

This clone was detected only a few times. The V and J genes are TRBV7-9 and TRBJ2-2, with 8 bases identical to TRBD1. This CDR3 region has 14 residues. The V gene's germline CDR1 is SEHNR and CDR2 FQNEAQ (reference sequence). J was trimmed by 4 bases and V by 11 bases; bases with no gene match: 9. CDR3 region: CAWSGQAITGELFF. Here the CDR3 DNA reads TGTGCCTGGTCGGGACAGGCGATCACCGGGGAGCTGTTTTTT.

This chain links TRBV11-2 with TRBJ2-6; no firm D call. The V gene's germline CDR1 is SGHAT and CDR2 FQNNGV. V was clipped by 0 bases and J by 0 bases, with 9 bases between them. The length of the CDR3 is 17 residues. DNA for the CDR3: TGTGCCAGCAGCTTAGACAGTCTTTTCTCTGGGGCCAACGTCCTGACTTTC. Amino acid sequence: CASSLDSLFSGANVLTF. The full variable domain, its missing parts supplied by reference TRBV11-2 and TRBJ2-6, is EAGVAQSPRYKIIEKRQSVAFWCNPISGHATLYWYQQILGQGPKLLIQFQNNGVVDDSQLPKDRFSAERLKGVDSTLKIQPAKLEDSAVYLCASSLDSLFSGANVLTFGAGSRLTVL.

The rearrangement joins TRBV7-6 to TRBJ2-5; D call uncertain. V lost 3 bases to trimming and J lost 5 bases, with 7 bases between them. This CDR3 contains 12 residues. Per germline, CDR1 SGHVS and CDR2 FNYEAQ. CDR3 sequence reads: CASSLLGETQYF. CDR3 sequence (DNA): TGTGCCAGCAGCTTGTTGGGGGAGACCCAGTACTTC.

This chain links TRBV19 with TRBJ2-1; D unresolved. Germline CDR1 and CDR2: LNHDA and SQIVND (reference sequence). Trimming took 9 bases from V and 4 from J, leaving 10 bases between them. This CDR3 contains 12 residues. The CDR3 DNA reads TGTGCCAGCACTGGTCCTTACAATGAGCAGTTCTTC. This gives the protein CASTGPYNEQFF.

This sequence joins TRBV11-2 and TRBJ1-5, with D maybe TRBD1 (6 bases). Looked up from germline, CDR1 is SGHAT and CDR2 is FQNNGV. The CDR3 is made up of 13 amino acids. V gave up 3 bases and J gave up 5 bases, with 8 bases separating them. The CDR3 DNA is TGTGCCAGCAGCTTTCACAGGGATCAGCCCCAGCATTTT. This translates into CASSFHRDQPQHF.

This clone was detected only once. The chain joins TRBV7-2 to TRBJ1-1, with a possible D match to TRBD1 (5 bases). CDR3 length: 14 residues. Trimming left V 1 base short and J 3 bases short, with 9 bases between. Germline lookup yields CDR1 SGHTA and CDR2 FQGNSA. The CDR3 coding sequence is TGTGCCAGCAGCTTAGGGGGCAGGTACACTGAAGCTTTCTTT. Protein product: CASSLGGRYTEAFF.

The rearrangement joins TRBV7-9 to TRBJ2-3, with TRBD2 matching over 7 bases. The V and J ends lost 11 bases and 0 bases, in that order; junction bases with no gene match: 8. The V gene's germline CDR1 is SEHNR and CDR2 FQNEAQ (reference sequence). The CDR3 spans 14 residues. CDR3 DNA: TGTGCCGGTTACAGCGGGACTAGCACAGATACGCAGTATTTT. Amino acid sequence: CAGYSGTSTDTQYF.

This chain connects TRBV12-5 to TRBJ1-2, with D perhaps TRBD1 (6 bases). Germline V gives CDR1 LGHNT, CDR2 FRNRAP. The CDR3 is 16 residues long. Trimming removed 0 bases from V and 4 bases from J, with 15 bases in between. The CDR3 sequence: CASGLVGGTGAYGYTF. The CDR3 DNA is TGTGCTAGTGGTTTGGTAGGGGGAACAGGAGCCTATGGCTACACCTTC.

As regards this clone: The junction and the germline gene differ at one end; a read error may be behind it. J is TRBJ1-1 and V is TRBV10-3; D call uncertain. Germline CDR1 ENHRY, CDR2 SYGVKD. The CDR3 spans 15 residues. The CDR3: CAISESSVMNAEAFF. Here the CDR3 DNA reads TGTGCCATCAGTGAGTCTTCGGTCATGAACGCTGAAGCTTTCTTT.

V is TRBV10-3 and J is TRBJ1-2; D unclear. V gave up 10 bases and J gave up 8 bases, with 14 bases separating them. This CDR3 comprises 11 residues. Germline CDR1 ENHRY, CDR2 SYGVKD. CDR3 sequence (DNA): TGTGCCAGCGGTGGGGAGTTGGGCTACACCTTC. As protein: CASGGELGYTF.

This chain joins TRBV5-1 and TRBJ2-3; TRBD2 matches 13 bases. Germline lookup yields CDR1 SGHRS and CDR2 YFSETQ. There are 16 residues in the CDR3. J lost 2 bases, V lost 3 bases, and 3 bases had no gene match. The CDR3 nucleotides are TGCGCCAGCAGCTCTGGGACTAGCGGGGACACAGATACGCAGTATTTT. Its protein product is CASSSGTSGDTDTQYF. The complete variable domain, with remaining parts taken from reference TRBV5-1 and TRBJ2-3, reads KAGVTQTPRYLIKTRGQQVTLSCSPISGHRSVSWYQQTPGQGLQFLFEYFSETQRNKGNFPGRFSGRQFSNSRSEMNVSTLELGDSALYLCASSSGTSGDTDTQYFGPGTRLTVL.

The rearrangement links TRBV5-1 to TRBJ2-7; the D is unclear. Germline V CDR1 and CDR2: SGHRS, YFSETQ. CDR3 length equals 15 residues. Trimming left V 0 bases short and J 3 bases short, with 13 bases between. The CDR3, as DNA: TGCGCCAGCAGCTTGGTGGCAGGTGAAAACTACGAGCAGTACTTC. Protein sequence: CASSLVAGENYEQYF. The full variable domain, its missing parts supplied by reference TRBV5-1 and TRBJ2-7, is KAGVTQTPRYLIKTRGQQVTLSCSPISGHRSVSWYQQTPGQGLQFLFEYFSETQRNKGNFPGRFSGRQFSNSRSEMNVSTLELGDSALYLCASSLVAGENYEQYFGPGTRLTVT.

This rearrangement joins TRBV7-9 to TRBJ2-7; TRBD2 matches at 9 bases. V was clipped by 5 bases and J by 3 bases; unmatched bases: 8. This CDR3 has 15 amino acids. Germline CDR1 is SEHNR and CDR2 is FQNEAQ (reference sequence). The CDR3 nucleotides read TGTGCCAGCAGCCAGACTAGCGGTGTCCTCTACGAGCAGTACTTC. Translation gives CASSQTSGVLYEQYF.

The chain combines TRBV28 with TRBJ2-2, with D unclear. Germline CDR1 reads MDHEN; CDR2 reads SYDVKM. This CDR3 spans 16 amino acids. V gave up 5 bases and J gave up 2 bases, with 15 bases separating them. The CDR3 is CASSSPPDGNTGELFF. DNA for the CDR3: TGTGCCAGCAGTAGTCCCCCGGACGGAAACACCGGGGAGCTGTTTTTT. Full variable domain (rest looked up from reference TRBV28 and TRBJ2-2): DVKVTQSSRYLVKRTGEKVFLECVQDMDHENMFWYRQDPGLGLRLIYFSYDVKMKEKGDIPEGYSVSREKKERFSLILESASTNQTSMYLCASSSPPDGNTGELFFGEGSRLTVL.

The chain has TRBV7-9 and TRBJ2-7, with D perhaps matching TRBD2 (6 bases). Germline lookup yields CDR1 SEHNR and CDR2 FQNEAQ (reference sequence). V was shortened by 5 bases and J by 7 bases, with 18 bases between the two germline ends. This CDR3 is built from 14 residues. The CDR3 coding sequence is TGTGCCAGCAGCCCAGTAAGGAGGGCACTTGAGCAGTACTTC. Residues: CASSPVRRALEQYF.

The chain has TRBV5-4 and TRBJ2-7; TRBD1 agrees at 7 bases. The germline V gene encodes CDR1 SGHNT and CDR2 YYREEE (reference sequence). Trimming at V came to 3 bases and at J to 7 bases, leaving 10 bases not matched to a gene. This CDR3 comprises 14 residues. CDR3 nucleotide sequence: TGTGCCAGCAGCTCCCAAAGGGGGCCGAGAGAGCAGTACTTC. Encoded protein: CASSSQRGPREQYF.